The clone carrying this T cell receptor beta chain appeared once. Its target is unknown. The donors were members of the validation cohort, which comprised more than 90 subjects and was separate from the first cohort of 666 subjects. The data belong to a study of cytomegalovirus exposure and HLA in healthy donors. J gave up 7 bases and V 5 bases, and 10 bases lay outside the gene matches. CDR1 and CDR2 from the germline V gene are SGHAT and FQNNGV. The CDR3 totals 17 residues. The study's findings and limits: Within the 120 or so validation repertoires, first-cohort TCR clusters tended to co-occur, according to a later analysis. In vitro work confirmed that a few CMV-associated chains recognize CMV antigens.

Produced via immunoSEQ multiplex PCR; TCRdb's table is partial and in-frame only. The repertoire consists of about 220,000 clones, with 80% to 90% occurring once and the leading ten covering 2.9%. The genes are TRBV11-2 and TRBJ2-2; 13 bases agree with TRBD2. Sequenced sample: PBMCs. The sequence was obtained from a woman between 18 and 29 years old in good health and CMV-seronegative. The CDR3 loop is CASSNTGTSGIIGELFF. CDR3 in DNA: TGTGCCAGCAGCAACACCGGGACTAGCGGGATTATCGGGGAGCTGTTTTTT.